The 17 T cell receptor beta chains below come from one sample, sequenced in a study of memory CD4+ T cells and cytomegalovirus serostatus. Method: immunoSEQ multiplex PCR; TCRdb's copy keeps in-frame clones and lacks some. Of about 58,000 clones in the sample, more than 65% were seen once. The sort gate was single viable CD3+CD4+CD8-CD45RO+ cells for memory CD4+ T cells. Sequencing used memory CD4+ T cells from blood. These TCRs come from an adult in good health and CMV-seronegative. Some clones in this sample may be carry-over from other donors' samples.

The chain joins TRBV6-1 to TRBJ1-2; no firm D call. This CDR3 is 13 amino acids long. The V gene lost 1 base and the J gene lost 4 bases, with 7 bases spanning the gap. Germline-derived CDR1 and CDR2 are MNHNS and SASEGT. In nucleotides, the CDR3 is TGTGCCAGCAGTGAAGTTTCAGTCTATGGCTACACCTTC. Translated, it gives CASSEVSVYGYTF.

This clone was counted a few times. The V gene is TRBV5-8, the J gene TRBJ2-5, with D unclear. CDR3 size: 14 residues. Deletions cut 1 base from V and 7 bases from J, with 14 bases between. Looked up from germline, CDR1 is SGHTS and CDR2 is YDEGEE. This CDR3 reads CASSLLGGTGTQYF. The CDR3 DNA reads as TGTGCCAGCAGCTTGTTAGGCGGAACCGGGACCCAGTACTTC.

This chain joins TRBV28 and TRBJ2-4; D is perhaps TRBD1 (6 bases). Germline loops: CDR1 MDHEN, CDR2 SYDVKM. Trimming stripped 5 bases from V and 0 bases from J, with 17 bases between. The CDR3 consists of 17 residues. CDR3 bases: TGTGCCAGCAGTATCGTATACAGGGCTGGAGCCAAAAACATTCAGTACTTC. As protein: CASSIVYRAGAKNIQYF.

The chain employs TRBV7-9 and TRBJ1-6, with TRBD1 matching over 9 bases. Per the germline V gene, CDR1 is SEHNR and CDR2 is FQNEAQ (reference sequence). The CDR3 extends over 14 amino acids. V lost 5 bases, J lost 8 bases, and 4 bases stayed unmatched. The CDR3 sequence: CASSLGQGHSPLHF. The CDR3 coding sequence is TGTGCCAGCAGCCTCGGACAGGGGCATTCACCCCTCCACTTT.

This chain links TRBV4-1 with TRBJ2-4, with D perhaps matching TRBD1 (6 bases). The CDR3 extends over 16 amino acids. Between the trimmed V and J ends, which lost 1 base and 4 bases, there was a span of 14 bases. Germline CDR1 is MGHRA and CDR2 is YSYEKL. The CDR3 DNA sequence: TGCGCCAGCAGCCAAGGTCCAGGGACAACGAAAAACATTCAGTACTTC. It encodes CASSQGPGTTKNIQYF.

In its sample, this clone was seen once. The genes are TRBV4-1 and TRBJ2-1; unclear D gene. Germline V CDR1 and CDR2: MGHRA, YSYEKL. The CDR3 contains 13 residues. With 0 bases removed from V and 5 bases from J, the gap between germline ends came to 5 bases. The CDR3: CASSQERDNEQFF. The CDR3 DNA follows: TGCGCCAGCAGCCAAGAGAGAGACAATGAGCAGTTCTTC.

This chain connects TRBV6-5 to TRBJ2-1, with a weak D call TRBD1 (5 bases). Germline-derived CDR1 and CDR2 are MNHEY and SVGAGI. V lost 4 bases, J lost 8 bases, and 9 bases lay in between. The CDR3 has 12 amino acids. The CDR3 sequence is CASSSQGYEQFF. The CDR3 nucleotides are TGTGCCAGCAGTTCGCAGGGTTATGAGCAGTTCTTC.

The rearrangement uses TRBV2 and TRBJ2-5, with TRBD2 matching 13 bases. CDR3 length equals 16 residues. CDR1 SNHLY and CDR2 FYNNEI come from the germline V gene. V trimming: 5 bases; J trimming: 3 bases; junction bases outside the gene matches: 6. CDR3 protein: CASSRTSGSREETQYF. The DNA for the CDR3 is TGTGCCAGCAGTAGGACTAGCGGGAGCCGGGAAGAGACCCAGTACTTC.

The chain has TRBV28 and TRBJ2-7; 11 bases align to TRBD2. CDR3 length: 15 amino acids. CDR1 MDHEN and CDR2 SYDVKM come from the germline V gene. V was clipped by 6 bases and J by 6 bases; unmatched bases: 10. The CDR3 region is CASSPTLAGVLEQYF. In DNA, the CDR3 is TGTGCCAGCAGCCCCACACTAGCGGGAGTCCTCGAGCAGTACTTC.

The chain uses TRBV7-3 and TRBJ1-1, with TRBD1 matching 8 bases. Germline V CDR1 and CDR2: SGHTA, FQGTGA. Trimming at V came to 5 bases and at J to 1 base, leaving 6 bases not matched to a gene. This CDR3 spans 15 amino acids. CDR3: CASSQRDRWNTEAFF. The CDR3 coding sequence is TGTGCCAGCAGCCAACGGGACAGGTGGAACACTGAAGCTTTCTTT.

This clone has only a few counts. V usage is TRBV6-4 and J usage is TRBJ2-7; 7 nucleotides line up with TRBD2. The CDR3 covers 13 residues. The V gene end was trimmed by 8 bases and the J gene end by 5 bases; junction bases not matched to a gene: 9. CDR1 and CDR2 (germline): MRHNA, SNTAGT. The CDR3 is CASPSGGSNEQYF. The CDR3 coding sequence is TGTGCCAGCCCGAGCGGCGGGAGTAACGAGCAGTACTTC.

Only a few counts were recorded for this clone. The chain couples TRBV11-3 to TRBJ2-3; D is unclear. Germline CDR1 and CDR2: SGHNT and YENEEA. Trimming left V 5 bases short and J 2 bases short, with 14 bases between. This CDR3 comprises 15 residues. The DNA of the CDR3 is TGTGCCAGCAGCCTGGGCCACGCATTCACAGATACGCAGTATTTT. Amino acids: CASSLGHAFTDTQYF.

This chain connects TRBV5-6 to TRBJ2-5; a possible D gene is TRBD2 (5 bases). The ends were cut back, 4 bases at V and 5 bases at J, with 15 bases in the middle. This CDR3 is 14 amino acids long. Germline assignment: CDR1 SGHDT and CDR2 YYEEEE. CDR3 in amino acids: CASSRSPRGETQYF. In DNA, the CDR3 is TGTGCCAGCAGCCGTAGCCCCCGAGGGGAGACCCAGTACTTC.

The chain has TRBV27 and TRBJ2-6; the D is unclear. The CDR3 extends over 14 amino acids. Trimming removed 6 bases at V and 2 bases at J, with 8 bases between. CDR1 and CDR2 (germline): MNHEY, SMNVEV (reference sequence). In DNA form, the CDR3 reads TGTGCCAGCAGCCCATTAACTGGGGCCAACGTCCTGACTTTC. Translated, it gives CASSPLTGANVLTF.

This clone has a single count. The CDR3 DNA reads as TGTGCCACCAGCGAAGATAGCGGTCGCACAGATACGCAGTATTTT. Encoded protein: CATSEDSGRTDTQYF. The chain links TRBV15 to TRBJ2-3; D might be TRBD2 (6 bases). Trimming cost V 5 bases and J 1 base, with 13 bases left between them. The CDR3 sequence is 15 residues long. The germline V gene has CDR1 LNHNV and CDR2 YYDKDF (reference sequence).

This rearrangement joins TRBV6-5 to TRBJ2-2; 10 nucleotides match TRBD1. V lost 6 bases and J lost 5; bases outside the gene matches: 0. This CDR3 is 13 amino acids long. From germline, CDR1 is MNHEY and CDR2 SVGAGI. The CDR3 here is CASRDRGTGELFF. DNA of the CDR3: TGTGCCAGCAGGGACAGGGGGACCGGGGAGCTGTTTTTT.

This clone was seen only once. V and J are TRBV28 and TRBJ1-2; TRBD1 matches 7 bases. After removal of 5 bases from V and 7 bases from J, the junction contained 13 bases not matched to a gene. This CDR3 spans 15 amino acids. The germline CDR1 and CDR2 sequences are MDHEN and SYDVKM. The CDR3 reads CASSPIPAGGGGYTF. For the CDR3, the DNA is TGTGCCAGCAGTCCAATCCCCGCAGGGGGTGGTGGCTACACCTTC.